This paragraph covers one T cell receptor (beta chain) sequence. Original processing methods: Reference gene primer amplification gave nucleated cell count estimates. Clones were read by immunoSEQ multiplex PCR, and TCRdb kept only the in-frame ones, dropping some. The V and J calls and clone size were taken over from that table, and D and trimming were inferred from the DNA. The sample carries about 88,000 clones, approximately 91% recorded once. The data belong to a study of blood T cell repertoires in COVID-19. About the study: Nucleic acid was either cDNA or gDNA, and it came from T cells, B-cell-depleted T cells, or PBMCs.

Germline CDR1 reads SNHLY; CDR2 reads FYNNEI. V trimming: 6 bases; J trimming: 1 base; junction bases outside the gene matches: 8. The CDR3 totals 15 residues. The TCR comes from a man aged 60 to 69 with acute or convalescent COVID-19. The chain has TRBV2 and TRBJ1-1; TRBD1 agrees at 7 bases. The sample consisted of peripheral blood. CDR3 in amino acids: CASSDPGQKNTEAFF. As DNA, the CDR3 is TGTGCCAGCAGCGACCCGGGACAGAAGAACACTGAAGCTTTCTTT.